What follows are 20 T cell receptor beta chains derived from one specimen sequenced in a study of shared clonotypes between healthy human individuals. Terminally differentiated effector memory CD45RA+ cells were excluded from the naive CD8 cells, which were CD45RO-negative and positively selected for CCR7. Libraries were prepared by immunoSEQ multiplex PCR; TCRdb keeps only in-frame clonotypes and omits some of them. This table holds almost 700,000 clones, around 90% found once. The sample comprised naive CD8+ T cells sorted from blood. The receptors come from a man aged 25 to 40 in good health.

The chain is built from TRBV15 and TRBJ1-3; D possibly corresponds to TRBD1 (6 bases). V was shortened by 8 bases and J by 4 bases, with 12 bases between the two germline ends. Germline values: CDR1 LNHNV, CDR2 YYDKDF (reference sequence). CDR3 length: 13 amino acids. The CDR3 bases are TGTGCCACCGCAGCAGGGGACGGAAACACCATATATTTT. Translation gives CATAAGDGNTIYF.

The genes are TRBV27 and TRBJ1-2; D remains unclear. Germline-derived CDR1 and CDR2 are MNHEY and SMNVEV (reference sequence). V lost 2 bases and J lost 8, with 12 bases in between. The CDR3 is made up of 13 amino acids. CDR3 sequence reads: CASSLGPGRGYTF. CDR3 sequence (DNA): TGTGCCAGCAGTTTAGGGCCAGGTAGGGGCTACACCTTC.

The chain recombines TRBV4-3 with TRBJ1-3; unclear D gene. CDR1 and CDR2 from the germline V gene are LGHNA and YSLEER. V lost 0 bases to trimming and J lost 0 bases, with 3 bases between them. The CDR3 loop spans 14 amino acids. In DNA form, the CDR3 reads TGCGCCAGCAGCCAAGACCGCTCTGGAAACACCATATATTTT. It yields the protein CASSQDRSGNTIYF.

The chain recombines TRBV7-6 with TRBJ2-7; 11 nucleotides match TRBD2. Germline V lookup: CDR1 SGHVS, CDR2 FNYEAQ. Trimming took 1 base from V and 5 from J; bases not matched to a gene: 4. The CDR3 contains 15 residues. The chain's CDR3 is CASSLVAGGIDEQYF. In DNA, the CDR3 is TGTGCCAGCAGCTTAGTAGCGGGAGGGATCGACGAGCAGTACTTC.

A single count supports this clone. V gene TRBV6-1 combines with J gene TRBJ2-5; 8 bases agree with TRBD1. Losses at the gene ends were 3 bases for V and 5 bases for J; bases not matched to a gene: 11. Germline V CDR1 and CDR2: MNHNS, SASEGT. The CDR3 consists of 16 residues. The CDR3 coding sequence is TGTGCCAGCAGTGATGGCTCCGGGACAGGATGGGAGACCCAGTACTTC. Residues: CASSDGSGTGWETQYF.

CDR3 loop: CASSLEVGSAYEQYF. The CDR3 DNA is TGTGCCAGCAGCTTAGAGGTGGGCTCGGCCTACGAGCAGTACTTC. The V call is TRBV11-2, the J call TRBJ2-7; no definite D call. There are 15 residues in the CDR3. V was pared by 0 bases and J by 2 bases, with 11 bases between. Germline values: CDR1 SGHAT, CDR2 FQNNGV.

The genes are TRBV28 and TRBJ2-5, with no clear D. The CDR3 has 14 amino acids. Trimming stripped 3 bases from V and 2 bases from J, with 10 bases between. Germline CDR1 and CDR2: MDHEN and SYDVKM. CDR3 nucleotide sequence: TGTGCCAGCAGTTTTGGGGAATGGCAAGAGACCCAGTACTTC. The encoded protein is CASSFGEWQETQYF.

The chain uses TRBV19 and TRBJ1-1; a weak D match, TRBD1 (6 bases). CDR3 length: 16 amino acids. Trimming stripped 6 bases from V and 1 base from J, with 18 bases between. Germline values: CDR1 LNHDA, CDR2 SQIVND (reference sequence). CDR3 amino acids: CASRVTGTTGNTEAFF. CDR3 nucleotides: TGTGCCAGTAGAGTTACAGGGACAACGGGGAACACTGAAGCTTTCTTT.

The rearrangement links TRBV11-2 to TRBJ1-4; 8 bases map to TRBD1. Germline values: CDR1 SGHAT, CDR2 FQNNGV. V trimming: 6 bases; J trimming: 6 bases; junction bases outside the gene matches: 9. This CDR3 spans 15 amino acids. This CDR3 reads CASRQTGGTDEKLFF. CDR3 DNA: TGTGCCAGCAGACAAACAGGGGGAACAGATGAAAAACTGTTTTTT. Full variable domain (missing parts from reference TRBV11-2 and TRBJ1-4): EAGVAQSPRYKIIEKRQSVAFWCNPISGHATLYWYQQILGQGPKLLIQFQNNGVVDDSQLPKDRFSAERLKGVDSTLKIQPAKLEDSAVYLCASRQTGGTDEKLFFGSGTQLSVL.

The chain uses TRBV19 and TRBJ1-5; weak D call: TRBD1 (5 bases). The CDR3 is made up of 15 amino acids. V was trimmed by 5 bases and J by 4 bases, leaving 15 bases between them. Per germline, CDR1 LNHDA and CDR2 SQIVND (reference sequence). In nucleotides, the CDR3 is TGTGCCAGTAGTCCCAGTATAGGGACGAATCAGCCCCAGCATTTT. Translating gives CASSPSIGTNQPQHF.

The CDR3 is CASSFGGFNQPQHF. CDR3 in DNA: TGTGCCAGCAGTTTTGGAGGGTTCAATCAGCCCCAGCATTTT. V and J are TRBV28 and TRBJ1-5; D ambiguous. CDR1 and CDR2 (germline): MDHEN, SYDVKM. Trimming took 3 bases from V and 3 from J, leaving 9 bases between them. This CDR3 region has 14 residues.

The chain employs TRBV7-2 and TRBJ1-1; no clear D. The CDR3 covers 17 residues. The germline gives CDR1 SGHTA, CDR2 FQGNSA. The V end was cut by 4 bases, the J end by 0 bases, with 18 bases between. CDR3 sequence reads: CASSSPLQRTLNTEAFF. As DNA, the CDR3 is TGTGCCAGCAGCTCACCTCTGCAACGGACCCTGAACACTGAAGCTTTCTTT.

V is TRBV9 and J is TRBJ1-2, with D possibly matching TRBD1 (5 bases). This CDR3 spans 14 amino acids. Deletions cut 5 bases from V and 3 bases from J, with 14 bases between. From germline, CDR1 is SGDLS and CDR2 YYNGEE. The CDR3 region is CASRGQRGYYGYTF. The CDR3 DNA is TGTGCCAGCAGGGGCCAGAGGGGCTACTATGGCTACACCTTC. Using reference TRBV9 and TRBJ1-2 for the parts outside the CDR3, the full variable domain is DSGVTQTPKHLITATGQRVTLRCSPRSGDLSVYWYQQSLDQGLQFLIQYYNGEERAKGNILERFSAQQFPDLHSELNLSSLELGDSALYFCASRGQRGYYGYTFGSGTRLTVV.

The chain combines TRBV27 with TRBJ2-2, with TRBD1 as a possible D gene (5 bases). This CDR3 is built from 13 residues. Looked up from germline, CDR1 is MNHEY and CDR2 is SMNVEV (reference sequence). With 10 bases removed from V and 11 bases from J, the gap between germline ends came to 20 bases. In DNA form, the CDR3 reads TGTGCCACTCAGGGTTGGGGTGCTCAAGAGCTGTTTTTT. Protein: CATQGWGAQELFF.

This chain links TRBV10-2 with TRBJ2-7; D is undetermined. The V end was cut by 1 base, the J end by 5 bases, with 15 bases between. Germline V gives CDR1 WSHSY, CDR2 SAAADI. The CDR3 length is 15 residues. CDR3 in DNA: TGCGCCAGCAGTGAGTGGCCGTTCGCTCGGAACGAGCAGTACTTC. It codes for CASSEWPFARNEQYF.

The chain recombines TRBV7-2 with TRBJ2-7, with D tentatively TRBD1 (5 bases). The ends were cut back, 5 bases at V and 6 bases at J, with 17 bases in the middle. There are 14 residues in the CDR3. CDR1 is SGHTA, CDR2 FQGNSA, per germline. The CDR3 sequence is CASSPFGGRGEQYF. CDR3 sequence (DNA): TGTGCCAGCAGCCCATTTGGCGGAAGGGGCGAGCAGTACTTC.

The genes are TRBV7-6 and TRBJ2-1; D not resolved. The germline V and J ends were trimmed by 1 base and 5 bases, with 6 bases remaining between them. CDR1 and CDR2 (germline): SGHVS, FNYEAQ. The length of the CDR3 is 13 residues. Here the CDR3 reads CASSLGMDNEQFF. CDR3 nucleotide sequence: TGTGCCAGCAGCTTAGGAATGGACAATGAGCAGTTCTTC.

The chain uses TRBV18 and TRBJ2-1; 8 nucleotides agree with TRBD2. Germline V CDR1 and CDR2: KGHSH, LQKENI. The trim removed 4 bases at V and 4 bases at J, leaving 12 bases unmatched. The CDR3 extends over 17 amino acids. CDR3 bases: TGTGCCAGCTCACGTAAGCCGGGACTAGGGTCGTACAATGAGCAGTTCTTC. This encodes CASSRKPGLGSYNEQFF.

The gene calls are TRBV7-8 and TRBJ2-5; 7 positions match TRBD2. V trimming: 5 bases; J trimming: 3 bases; junction bases outside the gene matches: 15. The CDR3 covers 17 residues. CDR1 is SGHVS and CDR2 is FQNEAQ in the germline V gene. DNA for the CDR3: TGTGCCAGCAGCGGGCATCCGTGGGAGGGACGAGAAGAGACCCAGTACTTC. Protein product: CASSGHPWEGREETQYF.

The chain has TRBV4-1 and TRBJ1-5; TRBD1 might be the D (6 bases). The CDR3 consists of 16 residues. V was trimmed by 2 bases and J by 4 bases, leaving 15 bases between them. Germline CDR1 is MGHRA and CDR2 is YSYEKL. The CDR3 region is CASSQSGTFRNQPQHF. For the CDR3, the DNA is TGCGCCAGCAGCCAATCCGGGACATTTAGAAATCAGCCCCAGCATTTT.